This is a list of T cell receptor beta chains from one sample in a study of beta chain features in type 1 diabetes. Sequencing was performed with immunoSEQ multiplex PCR; in TCRdb, only in-frame clones are kept and a portion is missing. Found here are 600,000 or so clones, approximately 13% of them singletons; the top ten hold about 0.11%. Sequences were obtained from naive CD4+ T cells from blood. The receptors originated from a man aged 30 to 45 with type 1 diabetes. CDR3s include the opening cysteine and the closing phenylalanine or tryptophan. The D gene is left open where the match is weak. Where a row states a size, it is once, few, many or the class of an expanded clone; other rows omit it.

D gene	V gene	J gene	clone size	CDR3 protein	CDR3 DNA
.	TRBV7-2	TRBJ2-3	few	CASTLYWNADTQYF	TGTGCCAGCACCCTTTATTGGAACGCAGATACGCAGTATTTT
TRBD2	TRBV11-2	TRBJ2-1	few	CAGRTGEGHNEQFF	TGTGCCGGACGGACCGGGGAGGGTCACAATGAGCAGTTCTTC
.	TRBV30	TRBJ2-1	.	CAWGIILEGEQFF	TGTGCCTGGGGGATAATCTTGGAGGGTGAGCAGTTCTTC
TRBD1	TRBV19	TRBJ2-7	few	CASRHRGSSYEQYF	TGTGCCAGCCGACACAGGGGGAGCTCCTACGAGCAGTACTTC
TRBD1	TRBV7-2	TRBJ2-5	.	CASSPGQGRSETQYF	TGTGCCAGCAGCCCAGGACAGGGGCGTTCGGAGACCCAGTACTTC
.	TRBV18	TRBJ1-3	few	CASSPSVGSSSGNTIYF	TGTGCCAGCTCACCGTCAGTAGGGTCGAGCTCTGGAAACACCATATATTTT
TRBD2	TRBV6-5	TRBJ2-5	few	CASSLRLAGGETQYF	TGTGCCAGCAGTCTCCGACTAGCGGGGGGAGAGACCCAGTACTTC
TRBD1	TRBV6-5	TRBJ2-7	few	CASSYSRQGIREQYF	TGTGCCAGCAGTTACTCGCGACAGGGTATCCGGGAGCAGTACTTC
.	TRBV7-3	TRBJ2-5	few	CASSPFGLNQGTQYF	TGTGCCAGCAGCCCCTTTGGACTGAACCAGGGGACCCAGTACTTC
.	TRBV11-2	TRBJ2-2	few	CASSLVGQETGELFF	TGTGCCAGCAGCTTAGTGGGCCAGGAGACCGGGGAGCTGTTTTTT
TRBD1	TRBV25-1	TRBJ1-4	.	CASSPRWDSEKLFF	TGTGCCAGCAGCCCTCGTTGGGACAGTGAAAAACTGTTTTTT
.	TRBV7-7	TRBJ1-4	.	CASSEGGSPLEKLFF	TGTGCTAGCAGCGAGGGGGGCAGCCCTTTGGAAAAACTGTTTTTT
.	TRBV7-2	TRBJ2-7	few	CASSLMTPYEQYF	TGTGCCAGCAGCTTAATGACCCCCTACGAGCAGTACTTC
.	TRBV13	TRBJ2-1	few	CASSLVNPKDEQFF	TGTGCCAGCAGCTTAGTTAATCCTAAAGATGAGCAGTTCTTC
TRBD2	TRBV6-5	TRBJ2-3	.	CASSYSGGPGTDTQYF	TGTGCCAGCAGTTACTCGGGAGGGCCGGGCACAGATACGCAGTATTTT
.	TRBV30	TRBJ2-1	.	CAWSVGALASSYNEQFF	TGTGCCTGGAGTGTAGGGGCTCTAGCGAGCTCCTACAATGAGCAGTTCTTC
.	TRBV2	TRBJ1-6	few	CASNDFSPRENSPLHF	TGTGCCAGCAACGACTTTAGTCCTAGGGAGAATTCACCCCTCCACTTT
.	TRBV5-4	TRBJ1-2	.	CASRQGGLFGYTF	TGTGCCAGCAGGCAAGGGGGGCTCTTTGGCTACACCTTC
TRBD1	TRBV28	TRBJ2-7	few	CASRGTGGPTYEQYF	TGTGCCAGCAGGGGCACAGGGGGTCCGACCTACGAGCAGTACTTC
.	TRBV7-9	TRBJ2-2	few	CASSLPSGELFF	TGTGCCAGCAGCTTACCTTCCGGGGAGCTGTTTTTT
TRBD1	TRBV20-1	TRBJ2-7	.	CSVTGAHEQYF	TGCAGTGTGACAGGGGCCCACGAGCAGTACTTC
.	TRBV5-8	TRBJ1-1	.	CASSLDHGTEAFF	TGTGCCAGCAGTCTGGACCATGGGACTGAAGCTTTCTTT
TRBD2	TRBV5-4	TRBJ2-3	.	CASSSTRGGPRDTQYF	TGTGCCAGCAGCTCCACTCGGGGGGGCCCGAGAGATACGCAGTATTTT
.	TRBV29-1	TRBJ1-2	few	CSASRVDGYTF	TGCAGCGCCAGCAGGGTGGATGGCTACACCTTC
.	TRBV7-9	TRBJ1-2	.	CASSGGGSSYGYTF	TGTGCCAGCAGCGGCGGGGGAAGCAGCTATGGCTACACCTTC